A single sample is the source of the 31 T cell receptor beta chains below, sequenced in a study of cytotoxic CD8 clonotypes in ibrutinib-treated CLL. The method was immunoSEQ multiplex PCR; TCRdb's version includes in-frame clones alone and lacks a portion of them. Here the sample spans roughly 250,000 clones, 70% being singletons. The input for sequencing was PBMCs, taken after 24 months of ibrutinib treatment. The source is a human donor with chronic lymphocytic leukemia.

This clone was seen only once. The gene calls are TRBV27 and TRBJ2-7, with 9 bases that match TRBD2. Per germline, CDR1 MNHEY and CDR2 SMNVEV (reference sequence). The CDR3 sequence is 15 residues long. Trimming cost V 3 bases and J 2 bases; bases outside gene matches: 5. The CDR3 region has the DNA TGTGCCAGCAGTTTTCGGCTAGCGGGAACCTACGAGCAGTACTTC. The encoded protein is CASSFRLAGTYEQYF.

Written as DNA, the CDR3 is TGTGCCTGGATAGGACTAGGTGGCAATGAGCAGTTCTTC. This gives the protein CAWIGLGGNEQFF. The genes are TRBV30 and TRBJ2-1, with 7 bases aligning to TRBD2. Trimming cost V 4 bases and J 6 bases; bases outside gene matches: 6. The CDR3 extends over 13 amino acids. Germline V gives CDR1 GTSNPN, CDR2 SVGIG (reference sequence).

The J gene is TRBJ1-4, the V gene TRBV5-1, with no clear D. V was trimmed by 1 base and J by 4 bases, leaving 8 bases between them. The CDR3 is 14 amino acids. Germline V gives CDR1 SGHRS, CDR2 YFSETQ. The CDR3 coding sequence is TGCGCCAGCAGCTTGTTAGGAGATAATGAAAAACTGTTTTTT. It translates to CASSLLGDNEKLFF.

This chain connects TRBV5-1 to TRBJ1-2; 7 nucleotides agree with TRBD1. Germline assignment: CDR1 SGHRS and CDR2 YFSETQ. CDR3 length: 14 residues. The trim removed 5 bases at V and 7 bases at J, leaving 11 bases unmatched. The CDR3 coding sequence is TGCGCCAGCAGTCCGTCAGGGGGGCCTGGTGGCTACACCTTC. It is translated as CASSPSGGPGGYTF.

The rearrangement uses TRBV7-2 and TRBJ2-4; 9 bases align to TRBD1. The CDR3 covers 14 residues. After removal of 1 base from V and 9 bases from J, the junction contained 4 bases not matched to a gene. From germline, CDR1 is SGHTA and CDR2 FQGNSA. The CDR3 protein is CASSLDRGQGIQYF. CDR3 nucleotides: TGTGCCAGCAGCTTAGACAGGGGGCAAGGCATTCAGTACTTC.

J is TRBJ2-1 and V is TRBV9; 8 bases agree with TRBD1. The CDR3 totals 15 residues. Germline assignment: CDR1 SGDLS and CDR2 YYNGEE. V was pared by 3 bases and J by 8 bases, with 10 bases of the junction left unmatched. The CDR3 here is CASSAGTGFLHEQFF. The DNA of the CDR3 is TGTGCCAGCAGCGCCGGGACAGGTTTTTTACATGAGCAGTTCTTC.

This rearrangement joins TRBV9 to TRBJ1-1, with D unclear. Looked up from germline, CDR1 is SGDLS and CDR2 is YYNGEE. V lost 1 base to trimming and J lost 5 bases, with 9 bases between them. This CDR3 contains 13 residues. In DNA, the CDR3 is TGTGCCAGCAGCGTAATTATGGATACTGAAGCTTTCTTT. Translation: CASSVIMDTEAFF.

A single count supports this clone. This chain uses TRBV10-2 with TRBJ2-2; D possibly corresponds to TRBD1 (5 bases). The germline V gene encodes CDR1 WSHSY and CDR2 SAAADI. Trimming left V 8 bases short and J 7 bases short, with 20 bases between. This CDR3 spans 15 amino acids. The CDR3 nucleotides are TGCGCCAGCCGCAGTGGGCAGGGAAGGAGCGGGGAGCTGTTTTTT. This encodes CASRSGQGRSGELFF.

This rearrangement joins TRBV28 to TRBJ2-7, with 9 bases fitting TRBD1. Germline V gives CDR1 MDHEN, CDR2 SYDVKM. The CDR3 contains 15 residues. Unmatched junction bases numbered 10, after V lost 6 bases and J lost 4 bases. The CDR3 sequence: CASSYGTGILYEQYF. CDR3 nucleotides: TGTGCCAGCAGCTATGGGACAGGGATTCTGTACGAGCAGTACTTC. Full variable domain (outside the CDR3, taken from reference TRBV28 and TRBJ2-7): DVKVTQSSRYLVKRTGEKVFLECVQDMDHENMFWYRQDPGLGLRLIYFSYDVKMKEKGDIPEGYSVSREKKERFSLILESASTNQTSMYLCASSYGTGILYEQYFGPGTRLTVT.

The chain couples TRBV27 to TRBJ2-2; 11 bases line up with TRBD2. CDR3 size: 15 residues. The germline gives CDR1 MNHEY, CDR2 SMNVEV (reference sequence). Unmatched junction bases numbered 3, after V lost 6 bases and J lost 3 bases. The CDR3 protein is CASRVAGGYTGELFF. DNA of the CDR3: TGTGCCAGCAGGGTAGCGGGAGGGTACACCGGGGAGCTGTTTTTT.

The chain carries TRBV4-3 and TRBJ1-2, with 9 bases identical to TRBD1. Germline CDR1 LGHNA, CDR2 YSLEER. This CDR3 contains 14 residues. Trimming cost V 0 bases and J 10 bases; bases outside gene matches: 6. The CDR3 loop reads CASSQDTGQGFYTF. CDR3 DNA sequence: TGCGCCAGCAGCCAAGATACGGGACAGGGTTTCTACACCTTC.

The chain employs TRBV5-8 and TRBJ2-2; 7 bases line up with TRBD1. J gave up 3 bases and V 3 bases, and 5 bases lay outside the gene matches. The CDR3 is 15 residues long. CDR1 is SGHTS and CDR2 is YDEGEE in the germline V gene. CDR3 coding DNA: TGTGCCAGCAGCTACGACAGGGTGCACACCGGGGAGCTGTTTTTT. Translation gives CASSYDRVHTGELFF. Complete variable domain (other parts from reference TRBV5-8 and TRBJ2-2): EAGVTQSPTHLIKTRGQQATLRCSPISGHTSVYWYQQALGLGLQFLLWYDEGEERNRGNFPPRFSGRQFPNYSSELNVNALELEDSALYLCASSYDRVHTGELFFGEGSRLTVL.

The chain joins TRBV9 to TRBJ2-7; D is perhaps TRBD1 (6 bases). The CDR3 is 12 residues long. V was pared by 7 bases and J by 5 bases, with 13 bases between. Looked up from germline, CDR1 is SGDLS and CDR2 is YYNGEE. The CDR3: CASGAGDDEQYF. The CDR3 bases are TGTGCCAGCGGCGCAGGGGATGACGAGCAGTACTTC. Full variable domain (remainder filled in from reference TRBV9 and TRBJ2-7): DSGVTQTPKHLITATGQRVTLRCSPRSGDLSVYWYQQSLDQGLQFLIQYYNGEERAKGNILERFSAQQFPDLHSELNLSSLELGDSALYFCASGAGDDEQYFGPGTRLTVT.

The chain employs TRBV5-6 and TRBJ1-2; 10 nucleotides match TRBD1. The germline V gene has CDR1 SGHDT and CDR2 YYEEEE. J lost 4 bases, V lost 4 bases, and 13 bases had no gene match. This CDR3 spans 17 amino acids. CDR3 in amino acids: CASSPQTGQGGAYGYTF. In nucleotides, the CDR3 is TGTGCCAGCAGCCCTCAAACCGGACAGGGGGGGGCCTATGGCTACACCTTC.

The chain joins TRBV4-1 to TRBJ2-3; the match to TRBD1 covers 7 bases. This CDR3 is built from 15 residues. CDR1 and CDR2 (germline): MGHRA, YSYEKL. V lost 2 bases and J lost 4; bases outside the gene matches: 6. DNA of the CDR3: TGCGCCAGCAGCCAAATGACAGGGTTCGCAGATACGCAGTATTTT. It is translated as CASSQMTGFADTQYF.

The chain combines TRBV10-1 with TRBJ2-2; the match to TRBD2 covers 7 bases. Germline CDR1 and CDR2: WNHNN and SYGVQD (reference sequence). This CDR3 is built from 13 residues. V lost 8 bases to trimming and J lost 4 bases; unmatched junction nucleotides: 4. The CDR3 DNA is TGCGCCAGCTGCGGGAGTTTCACCGGGGAGCTGTTTTTT. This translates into CASCGSFTGELFF.

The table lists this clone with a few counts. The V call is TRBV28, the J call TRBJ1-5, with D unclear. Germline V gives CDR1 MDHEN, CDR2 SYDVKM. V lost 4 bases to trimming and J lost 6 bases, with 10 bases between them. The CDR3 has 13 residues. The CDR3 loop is CASSSLKGQPQHF. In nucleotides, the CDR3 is TGTGCCAGCAGTTCCCTGAAGGGTCAGCCCCAGCATTTT.

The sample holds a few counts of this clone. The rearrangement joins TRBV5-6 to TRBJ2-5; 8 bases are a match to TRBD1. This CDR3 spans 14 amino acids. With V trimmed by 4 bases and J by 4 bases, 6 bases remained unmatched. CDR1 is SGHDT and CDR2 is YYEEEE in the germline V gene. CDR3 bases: TGTGCCAGCAGCCCTGGGACAGGAGGAGAGACCCAGTACTTC. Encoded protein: CASSPGTGGETQYF.

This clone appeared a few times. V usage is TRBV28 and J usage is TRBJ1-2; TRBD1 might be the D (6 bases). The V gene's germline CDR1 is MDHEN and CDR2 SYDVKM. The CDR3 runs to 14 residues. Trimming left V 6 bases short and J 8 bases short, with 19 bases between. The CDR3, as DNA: TGTGCCAGCAGATCCTACAGGGACGCCGTCGGCTACACCTTC. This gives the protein CASRSYRDAVGYTF.

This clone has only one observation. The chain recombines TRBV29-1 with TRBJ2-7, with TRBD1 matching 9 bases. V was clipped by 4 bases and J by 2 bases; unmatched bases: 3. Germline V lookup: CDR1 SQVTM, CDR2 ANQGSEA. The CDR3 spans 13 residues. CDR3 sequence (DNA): TGCAGCGTTGCTGGGGACAGGGCCTACGAGCAGTACTTC. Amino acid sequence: CSVAGDRAYEQYF.

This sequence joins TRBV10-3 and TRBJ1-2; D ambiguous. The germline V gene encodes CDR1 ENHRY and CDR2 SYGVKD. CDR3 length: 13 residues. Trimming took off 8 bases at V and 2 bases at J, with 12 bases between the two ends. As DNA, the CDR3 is TGTGCCATCGCACCGGACGGGAACTATGGCTACACCTTC. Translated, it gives CAIAPDGNYGYTF.

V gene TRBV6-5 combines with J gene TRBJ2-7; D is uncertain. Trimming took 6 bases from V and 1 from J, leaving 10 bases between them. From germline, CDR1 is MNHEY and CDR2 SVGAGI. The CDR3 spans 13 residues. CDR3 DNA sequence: TGTGCCAGCAGCGATTTTCCATCCTACGAGCAGTACTTC. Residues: CASSDFPSYEQYF.

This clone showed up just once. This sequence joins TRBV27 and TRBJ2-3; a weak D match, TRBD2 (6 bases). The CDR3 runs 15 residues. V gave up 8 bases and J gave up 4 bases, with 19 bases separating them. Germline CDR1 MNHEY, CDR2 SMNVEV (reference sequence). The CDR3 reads CASANTWRVSDTQYF. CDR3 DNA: TGTGCCAGCGCGAACACGTGGAGGGTGTCAGATACGCAGTATTTT.

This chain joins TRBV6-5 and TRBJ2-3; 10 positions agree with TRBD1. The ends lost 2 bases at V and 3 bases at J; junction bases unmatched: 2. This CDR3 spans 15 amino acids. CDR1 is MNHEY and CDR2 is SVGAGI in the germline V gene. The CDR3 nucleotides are TGTGCCAGCAGTTACCGGGACAGGGGAACAGATACGCAGTATTTT. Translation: CASSYRDRGTDTQYF.

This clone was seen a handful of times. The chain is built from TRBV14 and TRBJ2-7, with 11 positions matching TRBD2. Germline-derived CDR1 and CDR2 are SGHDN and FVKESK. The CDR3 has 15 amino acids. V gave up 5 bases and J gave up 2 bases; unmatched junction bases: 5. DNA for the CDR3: TGTGCCAGCAGCGTGGGACTAGCGGTAACCTACGAGCAGTACTTC. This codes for CASSVGLAVTYEQYF.

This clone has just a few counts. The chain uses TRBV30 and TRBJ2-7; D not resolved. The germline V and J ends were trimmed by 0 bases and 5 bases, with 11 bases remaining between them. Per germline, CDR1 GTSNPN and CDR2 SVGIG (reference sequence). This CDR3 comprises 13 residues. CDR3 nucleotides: TGTGCCTGGAGTGTACAGACTCGTAACGAGCAGTACTTC. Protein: CAWSVQTRNEQYF.

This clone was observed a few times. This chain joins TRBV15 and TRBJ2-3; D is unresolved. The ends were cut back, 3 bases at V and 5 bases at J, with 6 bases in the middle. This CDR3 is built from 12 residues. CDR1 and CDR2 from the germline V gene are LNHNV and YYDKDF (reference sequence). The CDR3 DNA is TGTGCCACCAGCAGTCGTGGAGATACGCAGTATTTT. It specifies CATSSRGDTQYF.

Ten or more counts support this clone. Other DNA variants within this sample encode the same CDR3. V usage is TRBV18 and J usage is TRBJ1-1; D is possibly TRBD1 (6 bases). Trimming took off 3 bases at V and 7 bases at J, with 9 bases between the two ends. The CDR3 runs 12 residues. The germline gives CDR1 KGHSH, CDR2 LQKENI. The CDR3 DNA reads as TGTGCCAGCTCACCGCTACAGGGTGAAGCTTTCTTT. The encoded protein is CASSPLQGEAFF. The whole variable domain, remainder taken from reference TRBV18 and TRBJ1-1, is NAGVMQNPRHLVRRRGQEARLRCSPMKGHSHVYWYRQLPEEGLKFMVYLQKENIIDESGMPKERFSAEFPKEGPSILRIQQVVRGDSAAYFCASSPLQGEAFFGQGTRLTVV.

CDR3 sequence: CASSGVRAGSSYNEQFF. CDR3 nucleotide sequence: TGTGCCAGTAGTGGGGTGAGAGCGGGTTCTTCCTACAATGAGCAGTTCTTC. The chain recombines TRBV19 with TRBJ2-1, with D perhaps TRBD2 (6 bases). Germline lookup yields CDR1 LNHDA and CDR2 SQIVND (reference sequence). The CDR3 has 17 residues. Trimming removed 5 bases from V and 1 base from J, with 18 bases in between.

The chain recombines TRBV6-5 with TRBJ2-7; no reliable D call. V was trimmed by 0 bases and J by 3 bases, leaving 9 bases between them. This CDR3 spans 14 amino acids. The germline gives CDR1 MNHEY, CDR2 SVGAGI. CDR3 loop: CASSYSNSFYEQYF. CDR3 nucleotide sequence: TGTGCCAGCAGTTACTCGAATAGTTTCTACGAGCAGTACTTC.

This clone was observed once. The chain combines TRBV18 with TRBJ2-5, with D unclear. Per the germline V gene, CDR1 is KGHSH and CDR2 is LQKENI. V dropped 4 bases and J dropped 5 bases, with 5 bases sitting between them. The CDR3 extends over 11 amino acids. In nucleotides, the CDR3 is TGTGCCAGCTCACGAGCTGAGACCCAGTACTTC. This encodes CASSRAETQYF.